The 5 T cell receptor beta chains below come from one sample, sequenced in a study of blood T cell repertoires in COVID-19 (dated by TCRdb to about 2020). The library was obtained by the immunoSEQ multiplex PCR assay. The immuneACCESS repertoire file appears here via TCRdb, limited to in-frame rearrangements. These files lack a portion of the clones; in checked studies, under half of the deficit traces to unresolved V genes, and the cause of the others is not known. The sample data list about 520,000 clones, and approximately 83% of these were observed just once. The ten largest clones represent 3.2% of the sample. Sequenced sample: peripheral blood. The receptors shown here come from a human donor in a cohort sampled during active COVID-19.

This clone was seen only a few times. This chain joins TRBV10-1 and TRBJ2-7, with 7 bases aligning to TRBD1. CDR1 and CDR2 (germline): WNHNN, SYGVQD (reference sequence). V shed 4 bases and J 4 bases; nucleotides not matched to a gene: 1. The CDR3 has 12 amino acids. CDR3 in amino acids: CASSGTGYEQYF. The DNA for the CDR3 is TGCGCCAGCAGTGGGACAGGATACGAGCAGTACTTC.

The chain recombines TRBV18 with TRBJ2-5, with 12 nucleotides matching TRBD2. Germline CDR1 reads KGHSH; CDR2 reads LQKENI. The ends lost 4 bases at V and 5 bases at J; junction bases unmatched: 8. This CDR3 contains 16 residues. CDR3: CASSLTSGSPGETQYF. The CDR3 nucleotides are TGTGCCAGCTCACTGACTAGCGGGAGCCCGGGGGAGACCCAGTACTTC.

The chain joins TRBV30 to TRBJ1-1; 7 positions match TRBD1. Germline CDR1 GTSNPN, CDR2 SVGIG (reference sequence). The CDR3 length is 15 residues. Trimming at V came to 5 bases and at J to 3 bases, leaving 12 bases not matched to a gene. As DNA, the CDR3 is TGTGCCTGGGGCCTGACAGGGATCGAAGACACTGAAGCTTTCTTT. Translation: CAWGLTGIEDTEAFF.

The J gene is TRBJ2-7, the V gene TRBV25-1, with 11 bases matching TRBD1. Germline CDR1 MGHDK, CDR2 SYGVNS. The CDR3 runs to 14 residues. V lost 4 bases and J lost 4; bases outside the gene matches: 3. The CDR3 nucleotides are TGTGCCAGCAGTGCCGGGACAGGGGGATACGAGCAGTACTTC. Translated: CASSAGTGGYEQYF.

V usage is TRBV11-2 and J usage is TRBJ1-3; D unclear. The length of the CDR3 is 14 residues. CDR1 is SGHAT and CDR2 is FQNNGV in the germline V gene. V shed 2 bases and J shed 12 bases, with 17 bases lying between them. This chain's CDR3 is CASSLSGSNHNIYF. As DNA, the CDR3 is TGTGCCAGCAGCTTATCGGGGTCCAACCATAACATATATTTT.